The text below deals with one T cell receptor beta chain. This sample stems from a study of blood T cell repertoires in COVID-19. Study details: The origin of the acute and convalescent COVID-19 samples was the United States, Italy and Spain.

Data came from immunoSEQ multiplex PCR; TCRdb stores just in-frame clones and leaves some out. The table shows roughly 50,000 clones, with less than 90% occurring only once. The sequence was obtained from a human donor in a cohort sampled during active COVID-19. The sample consisted of peripheral blood.

The CDR3 region is CASRTGYDYGYTF. The CDR3 DNA sequence: TGTGCCAGCAGGACAGGGTATGACTATGGCTACACCTTC. The rearrangement joins TRBV28 to TRBJ1-2; TRBD1 agrees at 7 bases. CDR3 length equals 13 residues. Germline V lookup: CDR1 MDHEN, CDR2 SYDVKM. The ends lost 6 bases at V and 3 bases at J; junction bases unmatched: 4.